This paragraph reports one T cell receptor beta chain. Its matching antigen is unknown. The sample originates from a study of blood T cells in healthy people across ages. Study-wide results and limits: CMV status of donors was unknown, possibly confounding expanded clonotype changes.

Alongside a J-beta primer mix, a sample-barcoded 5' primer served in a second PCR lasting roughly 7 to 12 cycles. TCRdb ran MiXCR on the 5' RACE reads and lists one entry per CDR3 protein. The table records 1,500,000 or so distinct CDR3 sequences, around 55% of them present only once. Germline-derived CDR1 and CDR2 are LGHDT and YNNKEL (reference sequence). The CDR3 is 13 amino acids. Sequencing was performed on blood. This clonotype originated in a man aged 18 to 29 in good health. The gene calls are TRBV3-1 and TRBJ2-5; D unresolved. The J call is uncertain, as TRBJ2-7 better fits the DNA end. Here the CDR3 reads CASSHEVSYEQYF. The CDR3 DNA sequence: TGTGCCAGCAGCCATGAGGTATCCTACGAGCAGTACTTC.